The 26 T cell receptor beta chains below were found in one sample sequenced in a study of cytotoxic CD8 clonotypes in ibrutinib-treated CLL. Profiled with immunoSEQ multiplex PCR; TCRdb holds only in-frame clones, not every one. Of 130,000 or so clones in the sample, about 72% were seen once. Sequencing used PBMCs, obtained after 12 months of ibrutinib treatment. Source of these receptors: a human donor with chronic lymphocytic leukemia.

The chain uses TRBV19 and TRBJ1-1; D gene uncertain. In germline, CDR1 is LNHDA, CDR2 SQIVND (reference sequence). With 5 bases removed from V and 3 bases from J, the gap between germline ends came to 19 bases. The CDR3 totals 16 residues. CDR3 loop: CASSEGGRFIYTEAFF. Written as DNA, the CDR3 is TGTGCCAGTAGTGAGGGCGGCAGGTTCATATACACTGAAGCTTTCTTT.

The rearrangement links TRBV6-1 to TRBJ1-5; possible D gene TRBD1, 6 bases. This CDR3 is built from 14 residues. The ends were cut back, 6 bases at V and 1 base at J, with 10 bases in the middle. Germline V CDR1 and CDR2: MNHNS, SASEGT. The CDR3 here is CASRKGGSNQPQHF. Here the CDR3 DNA reads TGTGCCAGCAGGAAGGGGGGGAGCAATCAGCCCCAGCATTTT.

This clone showed up just a few times. The chain combines TRBV7-2 with TRBJ1-5; D might be TRBD1 (6 bases). V was pared by 6 bases and J by 7 bases, with 16 bases between. The germline V gene has CDR1 SGHTA and CDR2 FQGNSA. The CDR3 totals 14 residues. The CDR3 coding sequence is TGTGCCAGCAGGGAAACAGGGTTATGGCAGCCCCAGCATTTT. Translated: CASRETGLWQPQHF.

V gene TRBV18 combines with J gene TRBJ1-1; D remains ambiguous. CDR3 size: 16 residues. V was clipped by 4 bases and J by 0 bases, with 15 bases between them. CDR1 and CDR2 from the germline V gene are KGHSH and LQKENI. The CDR3, as DNA: TGTGCCAGCTCACTATACGGGGAGATCATGAACACTGAAGCTTTCTTT. Amino acid sequence: CASSLYGEIMNTEAFF.

In this sample, this clone turned up once. V gene TRBV19 combines with J gene TRBJ1-5; unclear D gene. The CDR3 extends over 15 amino acids. Germline CDR1 reads LNHDA; CDR2 reads SQIVND (reference sequence). V lost 3 bases, J lost 5 bases, and 14 bases lay in between. The CDR3 loop is CASSMMSFGDQPQHF. The CDR3 DNA is TGTGCCAGTAGTATGATGAGTTTCGGGGATCAGCCCCAGCATTTT. Together with reference TRBV19 and TRBJ1-5, the CDR3 gives the full variable domain: DGGITQSPKYLFRKEGQNVTLSCEQNLNHDAMYWYRQDPGQGLRLIYYSQIVNDFQKGDIAEGYSVSREKKESFPLTVTSAQKNPTAFYLCASSMMSFGDQPQHFGDGTRLSIL.

The V gene is TRBV18, the J gene TRBJ1-2, with D tentatively TRBD1 (5 bases). The CDR3 has 14 residues. The V gene's germline CDR1 is KGHSH and CDR2 LQKENI. V shed 3 bases and J shed 7 bases, with 15 bases lying between them. CDR3 protein: CASSPEGHIRGYTF. CDR3 in DNA: TGTGCCAGCTCACCGGAAGGACATATCCGTGGCTACACCTTC.

The gene calls are TRBV10-3 and TRBJ2-6, with 11 bases aligning to TRBD1. The CDR3 consists of 17 residues. Per the germline V gene, CDR1 is ENHRY and CDR2 is SYGVKD. V lost 4 bases and J lost 2; bases outside the gene matches: 4. The CDR3 is CAISGGQGVAGANVLTF. Here the CDR3 DNA reads TGTGCCATCAGTGGGGGACAGGGGGTAGCTGGGGCCAACGTCCTGACTTTC.

The chain employs TRBV7-2 and TRBJ2-1; TRBD1 matches 8 bases. This CDR3 is 15 amino acids long. The V segment lost 5 bases and the J segment 1 base; nucleotides outside the gene matches: 4. CDR1 and CDR2 (germline): SGHTA, FQGNSA. CDR3 sequence reads: CASSPDRGSYNEQFF. Here the CDR3 DNA reads TGTGCCAGCAGCCCAGACAGGGGTTCCTACAATGAGCAGTTCTTC.

CDR3 in DNA: TGTGCCAGCAAAACCACCCGGAGCACAGATACGCAGTATTTT. Protein product: CASKTTRSTDTQYF. The chain joins TRBV6-5 to TRBJ2-3; D call uncertain. Germline lookup yields CDR1 MNHEY and CDR2 SVGAGI. CDR3 size: 14 residues. V was cut by 7 bases and J by 0 bases, with 11 bases left in between.

In this sample, this clone turned up a few times. The chain carries TRBV9 and TRBJ1-2; D might be TRBD1 (6 bases). The V gene's germline CDR1 is SGDLS and CDR2 YYNGEE. Trimming removed 4 bases from V and 0 bases from J, with 10 bases in between. The CDR3 extends over 14 amino acids. The CDR3 sequence is CASSTRTANYGYTF. The CDR3 region has the DNA TGTGCCAGCAGCACCAGGACAGCTAACTATGGCTACACCTTC.

This chain joins TRBV7-2 and TRBJ2-7; 7 nucleotides align to TRBD1. The CDR3 sequence is 15 residues long. The germline CDR1 and CDR2 sequences are SGHTA and FQGNSA. V was clipped by 5 bases and J by 7 bases; unmatched bases: 14. For the CDR3, the DNA is TGTGCCAGCAGCCCAGGGACAGCTCGCTTTGGTGAGCAGTACTTC. Its protein is CASSPGTARFGEQYF.

The chain employs TRBV2 and TRBJ2-6; no reliable D call. The germline V gene encodes CDR1 SNHLY and CDR2 FYNNEI. With 7 bases removed from V and 0 bases from J, the gap between germline ends came to 7 bases. The CDR3 runs to 14 residues. The CDR3 region is CASKGVSGANVLTF. As DNA, the CDR3 is TGTGCCAGCAAAGGCGTCTCTGGGGCCAACGTCCTGACTTTC.

This chain uses TRBV18 with TRBJ1-5, with 8 bases matching TRBD1. The CDR3 runs 15 residues. J lost 9 bases, V lost 1 base, and 8 bases had no gene match. In germline, CDR1 is KGHSH, CDR2 LQKENI. The CDR3 spells CASSPRDRQGGPQHF. The CDR3 DNA reads TGTGCCAGCTCACCACGGGACAGGCAAGGTGGGCCCCAGCATTTT. Combining the CDR3 with reference TRBV18 and TRBJ1-5 gives the whole variable domain NAGVMQNPRHLVRRRGQEARLRCSPMKGHSHVYWYRQLPEEGLKFMVYLQKENIIDESGMPKERFSAEFPKEGPSILRIQQVVRGDSAAYFCASSPRDRQGGPQHFGDGTRLSIL.

This chain joins TRBV27 and TRBJ2-1; 10 bases align to TRBD2. The germline gives CDR1 MNHEY, CDR2 SMNVEV (reference sequence). V lost 5 bases to trimming and J lost 1 base; unmatched junction nucleotides: 2. This CDR3 is built from 15 residues. As DNA, the CDR3 is TGTGCCAGCAGTATACTAGCGGGATCCTACAATGAGCAGTTCTTC. Amino acids: CASSILAGSYNEQFF.

A few counts support this clone. V usage is TRBV28 and J usage is TRBJ1-3, with D unresolved. Trimming left V 11 bases short and J 0 bases short, with 11 bases between. Germline lookup yields CDR1 MDHEN and CDR2 SYDVKM. This CDR3 contains 13 residues. This CDR3 reads CAGRKSSGNTIYF. The CDR3 nucleotides read TGTGCCGGGCGAAAGAGCTCTGGAAACACCATATATTTT. Using reference TRBV28 and TRBJ1-3 for the parts outside the CDR3, the full variable domain is DVKVTQSSRYLVKRTGEKVFLECVQDMDHENMFWYRQDPGLGLRLIYFSYDVKMKEKGDIPEGYSVSREKKERFSLILESASTNQTSMYLCAGRKSSGNTIYFGEGSWLTVV.

The chain couples TRBV4-2 to TRBJ2-3; 10 bases map to TRBD2. There are 16 residues in the CDR3. J gave up 9 bases and V 2 bases, and 11 bases lay outside the gene matches. Germline-derived CDR1 and CDR2 are LGHNA and YNFKEQ. The CDR3 sequence is CASSQKLAGFEETQYF. The CDR3 DNA is TGTGCCAGCAGCCAAAAACTAGCGGGGTTCGAGGAAACGCAGTATTTT.

The V and J genes are TRBV7-9 and TRBJ1-5, with 9 positions matching TRBD1. Germline values: CDR1 SEHNR, CDR2 FQNEAQ (reference sequence). The V gene end was trimmed by 5 bases and the J gene end by 5 bases; junction bases not matched to a gene: 4. The CDR3 consists of 14 residues. The CDR3 DNA is TGTGCCAGCAGCACGGGACAGGGCGATCAGCCCCAGCATTTT. Translating it yields CASSTGQGDQPQHF.

This chain joins TRBV6-5 and TRBJ2-7; 7 bases match TRBD1. Germline trimming cut 2 bases from V and 1 base from J; bases unmatched to any gene: 5. This CDR3 is built from 15 residues. Germline assignment: CDR1 MNHEY and CDR2 SVGAGI. This chain's CDR3 is CASSYATQGSYEQYF. In nucleotides, the CDR3 is TGTGCCAGCAGTTACGCCACACAGGGGTCCTACGAGCAGTACTTC.

The DNA of the CDR3 is TGCGCCAGCAGCCTTTTAGCGGGAGTTGCCTACAATGAGCAGTTCTTC. It translates to CASSLLAGVAYNEQFF. The gene calls are TRBV5-1 and TRBJ2-1; TRBD2 matches at 9 bases. This CDR3 contains 16 residues. Trimming at V came to 4 bases and at J to 2 bases, leaving 7 bases not matched to a gene. In germline, CDR1 is SGHRS, CDR2 YFSETQ.

This clone was observed a handful of times. The chain carries TRBV28 and TRBJ1-3; no firm D call. Germline loops: CDR1 MDHEN, CDR2 SYDVKM. V lost 6 bases and J lost 8, with 11 bases in between. The length of the CDR3 is 12 residues. The CDR3 protein is CASRSPLDTIYF. CDR3 nucleotides: TGTGCCAGCAGATCGCCTTTGGACACCATATATTTT. The complete variable domain, with remaining parts taken from reference TRBV28 and TRBJ1-3, reads DVKVTQSSRYLVKRTGEKVFLECVQDMDHENMFWYRQDPGLGLRLIYFSYDVKMKEKGDIPEGYSVSREKKERFSLILESASTNQTSMYLCASRSPLDTIYFGEGSWLTVV.

This clone was seen only a few times. This chain uses TRBV11-2 with TRBJ1-1; D remains ambiguous. V was clipped by 5 bases and J by 1 base, with 8 bases between them. Germline V gene sequence: CDR1 SGHAT, CDR2 FQNNGV. The CDR3 has 13 residues. The DNA of the CDR3 is TGTGCCAGCAGCCGAATTCAGAACACTGAAGCTTTCTTT. This translates into CASSRIQNTEAFF.

This chain uses TRBV29-1 with TRBJ1-1, with TRBD1 identical over 10 bases. The V gene's germline CDR1 is SQVTM and CDR2 ANQGSEA. J gave up 5 bases and V 6 bases, and 6 bases lay outside the gene matches. CDR3 size: 13 residues. The CDR3 here is CSVGGQGNTEAFF. In DNA form, the CDR3 reads TGCAGCGTCGGGGGACAGGGGAATACTGAAGCTTTCTTT.

This chain links TRBV28 with TRBJ2-6, with 8 bases lining up with TRBD1. The V gene's germline CDR1 is MDHEN and CDR2 SYDVKM. The CDR3 length is 15 residues. Losses at the gene ends were 10 bases for V and 1 base for J; bases not matched to a gene: 6. CDR3 nucleotides: TGTGCCACACGGACAGGGACATCTGGGGCCAACGTCCTGACTTTC. It is translated as CATRTGTSGANVLTF.

This rearrangement joins TRBV7-9 to TRBJ1-6; D may be TRBD1 (6 bases). Trimming cost V 1 base and J 8 bases, with 9 bases left between them. This CDR3 region has 14 residues. Germline values: CDR1 SEHNR, CDR2 FQNEAQ (reference sequence). The CDR3 bases are TGTGCCAGCAGCTTAGGGACAGAGGATTCACCCCTCCACTTT. It encodes CASSLGTEDSPLHF.

The chain joins TRBV13 to TRBJ2-1; no definite D call. Trimming left V 10 bases short and J 2 bases short, with 15 bases between. The CDR3 sequence is 14 residues long. The V gene's germline CDR1 is PRHDT and CDR2 FYEKMQ (reference sequence). Here the CDR3 DNA reads TGTGCCACGTGGGGATTTGGAACCTACAATGAGCAGTTCTTC. This sequence encodes CATWGFGTYNEQFF.

This clone was seen once. V gene TRBV27 combines with J gene TRBJ2-2; perhaps TRBD2 as D (5 bases). The V gene lost 8 bases and the J gene lost 5 bases, with 15 bases spanning the gap. CDR1 is MNHEY and CDR2 is SMNVEV in the germline V gene (reference sequence). CDR3 size: 14 residues. The CDR3 here is CASVREGRTGELFF. In nucleotides, the CDR3 is TGTGCCAGCGTGAGGGAAGGACGGACCGGGGAGCTGTTTTTT.